This TCR beta chain derives from a study of shared clonotypes between healthy human individuals. The overall study: Plates per donor: three CD4 naive, three CD4 memory, two CD8 naive, one CD8 memory. Broader study findings: Only a few donors were included, so the genetic and exposure-history diversity represented was limited.

When replicate PCRs were run on sorted subsets, they used approximately 210 ng DNA, tens of thousands of T cell genomes. Profiled with immunoSEQ multiplex PCR; TCRdb holds only in-frame clones, not every one. This sample yields about 2.4 million clones, of which 90% to 95% are seen a single time; around 0.37% belongs to the top ten. The sample holds one count of this clone. What it recognizes is unknown. Deletions cut 5 bases from V and 4 bases from J, with 15 bases between. The CDR3 totals 15 residues. CDR1 and CDR2 (germline): SGHAT, FQNNGV. Sample: naive CD4+ T cells from PBMCs. Sample subset: CD45RA+ positively selected. This TCR derives from a man younger than 35 in good health. Some clones in this sample may be carry-over from other donors' samples. The genes are TRBV11-2 and TRBJ1-3; D might be TRBD1 (6 bases). DNA for the CDR3: TGTGCCAGCAGCCCGAACCAGGGGTTCGGAAACACCATATATTTT. Its translation: CASSPNQGFGNTIYF. Supplemented by reference TRBV11-2 and TRBJ1-3, the full variable domain reads EAGVAQSPRYKIIEKRQSVAFWCNPISGHATLYWYQQILGQGPKLLIQFQNNGVVDDSQLPKDRFSAERLKGVDSTLKIQPAKLEDSAVYLCASSPNQGFGNTIYFGEGSWLTVV.